Listed here is a single TCR beta chain. The CDR3 has 17 amino acids. Germline V lookup: CDR1 MNHNS, CDR2 SASEGT. Trimming stripped 0 bases from V and 7 bases from J, with 19 bases between. In the authors' workflow: From reference gene primer amplification, estimates of nucleated cell counts were derived. Assay used: immunoSEQ multiplex PCR; TCRdb lists only in-frame clones, some missing. V and J calls and clone size come straight from that table; D and trimming were deduced from the DNA. This table holds about 200,000 clones, 90% to 95% found once. The data are from a study of blood T cell repertoires in COVID-19. Study as a whole: The study drew acute and convalescent COVID-19 samples from the United States, Italy and Spain.

One Seattle source followed patients from active infection through their disease course. Sample: peripheral blood. This chain connects TRBV6-1 to TRBJ1-5; tentatively, D is TRBD1 (5 bases). This TCR derives from a man aged 30 to 45 with COVID-19, enrolled during active disease. The CDR3 loop is CASSEAEVVRAGQPQHF. For the CDR3, the DNA is TGTGCCAGCAGTGAAGCGGAAGTCGTCAGGGCAGGCCAGCCCCAGCATTTT.